These 26 T cell receptor beta chains originate from one sample sequenced in a study of OX40 agonist ivuxolimab in advanced cancers. Data came from immunoSEQ multiplex PCR; TCRdb stores just in-frame clones and leaves some out. The sample has roughly 58,000 clones, around three quarters seen once. The sequences come from CD4+ or CD8+ T cells sorted from blood, collected in a trial of the OX40 agonist ivuxolimab. These TCRs come from an adult with an advanced solid tumor such as melanoma, head and neck, liver or kidney cancer.

The rearrangement links TRBV19 to TRBJ2-1, with 7 bases that match TRBD2. The CDR3 is 14 amino acids. The germline CDR1 and CDR2 sequences are LNHDA and SQIVND (reference sequence). Trimming took 0 bases from V and 5 from J; bases not matched to a gene: 1. CDR3 loop: CASSIDGTNNEQFF. In nucleotides, the CDR3 is TGTGCCAGTAGTATAGATGGGACTAACAATGAGCAGTTCTTC.

This clone was recorded a few times. At the DNA level, this CDR3 is encoded by other sequences in the same sample as well. The J gene is TRBJ1-1, the V gene TRBV14; D not certain. V lost 1 base and J 0 bases, leaving 6 bases between the germline ends. This CDR3 region has 14 residues. Germline loops: CDR1 SGHDN, CDR2 FVKESK. The CDR3 DNA follows: TGTGCCAGCAGCCAAGCAGGTATGAACACTGAAGCTTTCTTT. Its protein product is CASSQAGMNTEAFF.

The J gene is TRBJ1-1, the V gene TRBV7-8; D unresolved. CDR3 size: 13 residues. CDR1 and CDR2 (germline): SGHVS, FQNEAQ. Trimming took 0 bases from V and 4 from J, leaving 6 bases between them. CDR3 in amino acids: CASSLAGVTEAFF. The CDR3 region has the DNA TGTGCCAGCAGCTTAGCTGGGGTCACTGAAGCTTTCTTT.

The chain recombines TRBV6-1 with TRBJ1-5; 8 bases line up with TRBD1. Germline CDR1 reads MNHNS; CDR2 reads SASEGT. CDR3 length: 13 amino acids. V trimming: 6 bases; J trimming: 2 bases; junction bases outside the gene matches: 0. The CDR3: CASRTGGNQPQHF. The CDR3 bases are TGTGCCAGCAGGACAGGGGGCAATCAGCCCCAGCATTTT.

The rearrangement joins TRBV18 to TRBJ2-5; D not resolved. The closer fit of TRBJ2-7 to the DNA end suggests the J call may be wrong. The CDR3 totals 15 residues. Germline CDR1 reads KGHSH; CDR2 reads LQKENI. CDR3 in amino acids: CASSPPNERAYEQYF. CDR3 nucleotides: TGTGCCAGCTCACCACCCAATGAGCGAGCCTACGAGCAGTACTTC.

This chain uses TRBV9 with TRBJ1-3; D uncertain. Germline V CDR1 and CDR2: SGDLS, YYNGEE. The ends were cut back, 3 bases at V and 3 bases at J, with 7 bases in the middle. The CDR3 totals 13 residues. This chain's CDR3 is CASSEGSGNTIYF. CDR3 nucleotide sequence: TGTGCCAGCAGCGAGGGTAGTGGAAACACCATATATTTT. The whole variable domain, remainder taken from reference TRBV9 and TRBJ1-3, is DSGVTQTPKHLITATGQRVTLRCSPRSGDLSVYWYQQSLDQGLQFLIQYYNGEERAKGNILERFSAQQFPDLHSELNLSSLELGDSALYFCASSEGSGNTIYFGEGSWLTVV.

This clone was seen only a few times. This chain links TRBV7-9 with TRBJ2-3; no definite D call. The germline CDR1 and CDR2 sequences are SEHNR and FQNEAQ (reference sequence). The CDR3 has 14 amino acids. V was cut by 3 bases and J by 6 bases, with 13 bases left in between. CDR3 in DNA: TGTGCCAGCAGCTTTACTCGTCAAGATGATACGCAGTATTTT. Its protein product is CASSFTRQDDTQYF.

The chain joins TRBV6-5 to TRBJ2-1; D gene unclear. Deletions cut 5 bases from V and 4 bases from J, with 12 bases between. CDR3 length: 14 amino acids. Germline assignment: CDR1 MNHEY and CDR2 SVGAGI. CDR3 DNA: TGTGCCAGCAGTCTAATGGCAGAATACAATGAGCAGTTCTTC. It is translated as CASSLMAEYNEQFF.

This clone was found a few times. This sample includes further DNA sequences coding for the same CDR3. This sequence joins TRBV14 and TRBJ1-1; D is ambiguous. CDR1 is SGHDN and CDR2 is FVKESK in the germline V gene. This CDR3 is built from 14 residues. V lost 4 bases and J lost 0, with 9 bases in between. The CDR3 sequence is CASSLLGVNTEAFF. CDR3 nucleotide sequence: TGTGCCAGCAGCCTCCTCGGAGTGAACACTGAAGCTTTCTTT.

The chain is built from TRBV4-2 and TRBJ2-3; 9 nucleotides match TRBD1. This CDR3 spans 15 amino acids. From germline, CDR1 is LGHNA and CDR2 YNFKEQ. The J segment lost 2 bases and the V segment lost 3 bases, leaving 3 bases of the junction unmatched. Here the CDR3 reads CASSQGTGPTDTQYF. CDR3 bases: TGTGCCAGCAGCCAGGGGACAGGGCCCACAGATACGCAGTATTTT.

The rearrangement links TRBV4-1 to TRBJ2-7; 7 bases fit TRBD1. The CDR3 extends over 14 amino acids. Germline loops: CDR1 MGHRA, CDR2 YSYEKL. The J segment lost 3 bases and the V segment lost 5 bases, leaving 7 bases of the junction unmatched. The CDR3 coding sequence is TGCGCCAGCAGCTGGACAGGAAAGGACTACGAGCAGTACTTC. Translation: CASSWTGKDYEQYF.

J is TRBJ1-1 and V is TRBV7-9, with 8 bases identical to TRBD1. This CDR3 has 14 residues. Germline CDR1 is SEHNR and CDR2 is FQNEAQ (reference sequence). The V gene end was trimmed by 5 bases and the J gene end by 4 bases; junction bases not matched to a gene: 6. The CDR3, as DNA: TGTGCCAGCAGCCCGCTTCAGGGGGCCACTGAAGCTTTCTTT. The encoded protein is CASSPLQGATEAFF.

A word on this clone: Other DNA variants within this sample encode the same CDR3. The chain uses TRBV6-5 and TRBJ1-1; no reliable D call. V lost 2 bases and J lost 1, with 5 bases in between. The germline gives CDR1 MNHEY, CDR2 SVGAGI. This CDR3 comprises 13 residues. The CDR3, as DNA: TGTGCCAGCAGTTACGGGGAGAACACTGAAGCTTTCTTT. Translation gives CASSYGENTEAFF.

V and J are TRBV7-2 and TRBJ1-1; tentative D call: TRBD1 (5 bases). CDR1 SGHTA and CDR2 FQGNSA come from the germline V gene. The CDR3 is made up of 16 amino acids. The germline V and J ends were trimmed by 3 bases and 1 base, with 15 bases remaining between them. CDR3 residues: CASSLTAQGPNTEAFF. The CDR3 bases are TGTGCCAGCAGCTTGACCGCCCAGGGACCGAACACTGAAGCTTTCTTT.

V gene TRBV12-5 combines with J gene TRBJ2-2; D is undetermined. The germline gives CDR1 LGHNT, CDR2 FRNRAP. The CDR3 totals 13 residues. V lost 0 bases to trimming and J lost 4 bases, with 3 bases between them. In DNA, the CDR3 is TGTGCTAGTGGTTTGGTACCCACCGGGGAGCTGTTTTTT. It specifies CASGLVPTGELFF.

The genes are TRBV7-7 and TRBJ2-3, with D uncertain. CDR1 is SSHAT, CDR2 FNYEAQ, per germline (reference sequence). The CDR3 totals 14 residues. The V gene lost 0 bases and the J gene lost 5 bases, with 9 bases spanning the gap. CDR3 sequence (DNA): TGTGCCAGCAGCTTAGCCTCGGTTGGAGATACGCAGTATTTT. Residues: CASSLASVGDTQYF.

The chain has TRBV6-1 and TRBJ2-5; 8 nucleotides align to TRBD2. The CDR3 loop spans 12 amino acids. The V and J ends lost 10 bases and 4 bases, in that order; junction bases with no gene match: 5. The germline CDR1 and CDR2 sequences are MNHNS and SASEGT. The DNA of the CDR3 is TGTGCCATGGGGACTAGTTCAGAGACCCAGTACTTC. This gives the protein CAMGTSSETQYF.

The rearrangement uses TRBV7-2 and TRBJ2-7; a weak D match, TRBD1 (6 bases). There are 13 residues in the CDR3. The germline V gene encodes CDR1 SGHTA and CDR2 FQGNSA. Trimming left V 5 bases short and J 1 base short, with 9 bases between. The CDR3 region has the DNA TGTGCCAGCAGCCTTAGGGGGTCCTACGAGCAGTACTTC. This sequence encodes CASSLRGSYEQYF.

This clone was found once. The chain recombines TRBV27 with TRBJ1-1, with D possibly being TRBD1 (6 bases). The V end lost 6 bases, the J end lost 4 bases, and 12 bases lay between the germline ends. The CDR3 totals 13 residues. Germline-derived CDR1 and CDR2 are MNHEY and SMNVEV (reference sequence). Here the CDR3 reads CASRFTGFTEAFF. CDR3 coding DNA: TGTGCCAGCAGATTTACAGGGTTCACTGAAGCTTTCTTT.

The chain is built from TRBV4-3 and TRBJ1-2; 9 bases are a match to TRBD1. J was trimmed by 8 bases and V by 0 bases; bases with no gene match: 19. Germline assignment: CDR1 LGHNA and CDR2 YSLEER. CDR3 size: 19 residues. DNA for the CDR3: TGCGCCAGCAGCCAAGAAGGGTCGACAGGGGGAACTGTTCATTGGGGCTACACCTTC. Translating gives CASSQEGSTGGTVHWGYTF.

V and J are TRBV7-8 and TRBJ1-3, with TRBD1 matching 8 bases. Trimming at V came to 5 bases and at J to 0 bases, leaving 15 bases not matched to a gene. CDR1 SGHVS and CDR2 FQNEAQ come from the germline V gene. The CDR3 loop spans 19 amino acids. The CDR3 sequence is CASSARISLQGVSGNTIYF. As DNA, the CDR3 is TGTGCCAGCAGCGCCCGGATATCGTTACAGGGGGTCTCTGGAAACACCATATATTTT. Full variable domain (rest looked up from reference TRBV7-8 and TRBJ1-3): GAGVSQSPRYKVAKRGQDVALRCDPISGHVSLFWYQQALGQGPEFLTYFQNEAQLDKSGLPSDRFFAERPEGSVSTLKIQRTQQEDSAVYLCASSARISLQGVSGNTIYFGEGSWLTVV.

J is TRBJ1-5 and V is TRBV30, with a tentative D call TRBD1 (6 bases). The CDR3 extends over 17 amino acids. Between the trimmed V and J ends, which lost 0 bases and 0 bases, there was a span of 15 bases. CDR1 and CDR2 (germline): GTSNPN, SVGIG (reference sequence). The CDR3 region is CAWSVGRGGGSNQPQHF. CDR3 coding DNA: TGTGCCTGGAGTGTGGGGAGGGGGGGCGGTAGCAATCAGCCCCAGCATTTT.

This clone showed up just once. The V call is TRBV7-2, the J call TRBJ1-1; D is uncertain. Trimming shortened V by 5 bases and J by 2 bases, and 9 bases separated the two germline ends. The germline CDR1 and CDR2 sequences are SGHTA and FQGNSA. The CDR3 runs 13 residues. The CDR3 region is CASSRLKNTEAFF. The CDR3 nucleotides read TGTGCCAGCAGCAGACTCAAAAACACTGAAGCTTTCTTT.

This chain joins TRBV11-3 and TRBJ1-1; weak D call: TRBD1 (6 bases). CDR3 length equals 13 residues. Per the germline V gene, CDR1 is SGHNT and CDR2 is YENEEA. V was trimmed by 8 bases and J by 4 bases, leaving 14 bases between them. As DNA, the CDR3 is TGTGCCAGCGCGTGGACAGCGAGCACTGAAGCTTTCTTT. It specifies CASAWTASTEAFF.

This chain links TRBV19 with TRBJ1-1; D remains unclear. With 2 bases removed from V and 5 bases from J, the gap between germline ends came to 12 bases. CDR3 size: 14 residues. CDR1 is LNHDA, CDR2 SQIVND, per germline (reference sequence). Written as DNA, the CDR3 is TGTGCCAGTAGTATACGCGTGGAAGGTACTGAAGCTTTCTTT. This translates into CASSIRVEGTEAFF.

The genes are TRBV30 and TRBJ2-2; 14 bases are a match to TRBD2. The junction had 3 bases not matched to a gene; V was cut back by 2 bases and J by 7 bases. Germline values: CDR1 GTSNPN, CDR2 SVGIG (reference sequence). There are 15 residues in the CDR3. In DNA, the CDR3 is TGTGCCTGGAGTTTGGGACTAGCGGGGGTCGGGGAGCTGTTTTTT. Amino acid sequence: CAWSLGLAGVGELFF.